A selection of T cell receptor beta chains follows, all from one sample in a study of blood T cell repertoires in COVID-19. The protocol was immunoSEQ multiplex PCR, while the TCRdb copy is restricted to in-frame clones and leaves out a portion. The sample consists of around 270,000 clones, about 86% of them appearing once. Sequencing was done on a sample of peripheral blood. These receptors all stem from a person aged 70 to 79 with COVID-19, enrolled during active disease. Both conserved end residues are part of each CDR3. The D gene is left open where the match is weak. A clone size is listed for some rows: how often the clone was seen (once, few, many), or a class if it is expanded.

J,D,size,V,CDR3,DNA
TRBJ2-7,TRBD1,.,TRBV5-1,CASSPTGSEQYF,TGCGCCAGCAGCCCGACAGGGTCCGAGCAGTACTTC
TRBJ1-4,.,.,TRBV28,CALGAGGGRLDEKLFF,TGTGCCCTTGGCGCTGGGGGGGGGCGCTTGGACGAAAAACTGTTTTTT
TRBJ2-3,TRBD1,.,TRBV7-2,CASSLRDRGDTQYF,TGTGCCAGCAGCTTAAGGGACAGGGGGGATACGCAGTATTTT
TRBJ2-2,.,.,TRBV28,CASSPPYTGELFF,TGTGCCAGCAGTCCCCCATACACCGGGGAGCTGTTTTTT
TRBJ2-2,.,.,TRBV4-3,CASSQDMGGNTGELFF,TGCGCCAGCAGCCAAGATATGGGGGGAAACACCGGGGAGCTGTTTTTT
TRBJ1-5,TRBD1,.,TRBV6-2/TRBV6-3,CASSRAGTGDQPQHF,TGTGCCAGCAGCCGGGCAGGGACAGGGGATCAGCCCCAGCATTTT
TRBJ2-1,TRBD2,.,TRBV6-2/TRBV6-3,CASSPSSGTYNEQFF,TGTGCCAGCAGCCCGTCCAGCGGGACTTACAATGAGCAGTTCTTC
TRBJ1-4,.,.,TRBV3-1/TRBV3-2,CASSQAARVSNEKLFF,TGTGCCAGCAGCCAAGCCGCCAGGGTCTCCAATGAAAAACTGTTTTTT
TRBJ1-3,.,.,TRBV19,CASRFRDTGNTIYF,TGTGCCAGTAGATTCCGGGACACTGGAAACACCATATATTTT
TRBJ1-5,.,.,TRBV15,CATSRDRQVPQHF,TGTGCCACCAGCAGAGATCGGCAGGTACCCCAGCATTTT
TRBJ1-5,.,.,TRBV4-3,CASSQEQGPRNQPQHF,TGCGCCAGCAGCCAAGAACAGGGTCCAAGGAATCAGCCCCAGCATTTT
TRBJ1-5,.,.,TRBV19,CASSIAGRVGQPQHF,TGTGCCAGTAGTATAGCGGGCAGGGTAGGTCAGCCCCAGCATTTT
TRBJ2-5,TRBD2,.,TRBV6-6,CASTSGGRGETQYF,TGTGCCAGCACCTCGGGGGGGAGGGGAGAGACCCAGTACTTC
TRBJ1-2,TRBD1,once,TRBV9,CASSVADRGGSGYTF,TGTGCCAGCAGCGTAGCCGACAGGGGGGGGTCTGGCTACACCTTC
TRBJ2-7,TRBD2,.,TRBV5-1,CASSGNLAGGRYEQYF,TGCGCCAGCAGCGGAAACCTAGCGGGGGGGAGATACGAGCAGTACTTC
TRBJ2-7,.,.,TRBV7-2,CASRTGVNYEQYF,TGTGCCAGCAGGACCGGGGTAAATTACGAGCAGTACTTC
TRBJ1-5,TRBD1,once,TRBV5-1,CASSLGTGSNQPQHF,TGCGCCAGCAGCTTGGGGACAGGTAGCAATCAGCCCCAGCATTTT
TRBJ1-5,.,few,TRBV2,CASQAGGGLNQPQHF,TGTGCCAGCCAAGCGGGCGGGGGGCTCAATCAGCCCCAGCATTTT
TRBJ2-5,.,.,TRBV6-5,CASSYSRGETQYF,TGTGCCAGCAGTTACTCGCGCGGCGAGACCCAGTACTTC
TRBJ1-1,.,.,TRBV28,CAATGGAGYHTEAFF,TGTGCCGCCACCGGCGGGGCAGGCTACCACACTGAAGCTTTCTTT
TRBJ2-3,.,.,TRBV5-1,CASSLGAGTLPDTQYF,TGCGCCAGCAGCTTGGGTGCGGGGACTCTGCCAGATACGCAGTATTTT
TRBJ2-7,.,.,TRBV7-2,CASSYTGFGGGAVREQYF,TGTGCCAGCAGTTATACGGGATTTGGGGGGGGCGCGGTGCGGGAGCAGTACTTC
TRBJ1-1,.,few,TRBV19,CASRWGDTEAFF,TGTGCCAGTAGATGGGGAGACACTGAAGCTTTCTTT
TRBJ2-1,.,.,TRBV19,CASSIVLDREQFF,TGTGCCAGTAGTATAGTTCTGGACAGAGAGCAGTTCTTC
TRBJ2-3,.,.,TRBV15,CATSGIPSGYTDTQYF,TGTGCCACCAGCGGGATCCCAAGCGGGTACACAGATACGCAGTATTTT